Here is one TCR beta chain with its context. Its antigen is currently unknown. These data come from a study of shared clonotypes between healthy human individuals. The CDR3 runs to 17 residues. Only in-frame clones appear in the TCRdb table, and some are missing; sequencing was by immunoSEQ multiplex PCR. Of over a million clones listed, around four fifths are singletons. Notes on the study in general: Generally, naive subsets came out with larger estimated richness than memory subsets. Generation probabilities were higher for clonotypes shared across all four sorted-subset donors than for unshared ones.

The TCR sequence derives from a man aged 18-30 years in good health. Sequencing was carried out using memory CD4+ T cells sorted from blood. Subset here: CD45RA-negative fraction. This chain uses TRBV12-1 with TRBJ2-3; TRBD2, the D gene given by the table, was not confirmed from the DNA. TRBV12-1 is deemed a pseudogene. The CDR3 reads CASSLGTSGSWTDTQYF. The CDR3 nucleotides are TGTGCCAGCAGCTTAGGGACTAGCGGGAGTTGGACAGATACGCAGTATTTT.